The 4 T cell receptor beta chains below come from one sample, sequenced in a study of CD8 T cells in Susac syndrome. After extraction with the RNeasy kit, about 0.45 to 1 ug of the RNA was reverse transcribed using random hexamers. TCRdb redid the calling of the immunoSEQ multiplex PCR reads with MiXCR, one entry per CDR3 protein. The sample has approximately 170,000 distinct CDR3 sequences; about 90% are singletons. What was sequenced was CD4+ T cells from PBMCs. Receptors were obtained from a human donor in good health.

This clonotype has a single count. The chain recombines TRBV2 with TRBJ1-5, with D possibly being TRBD1 (6 bases). The CDR3 consists of 13 residues. Trimming stripped 6 bases from V and 3 bases from J, with 9 bases between. Germline V gives CDR1 SNHLY, CDR2 FYNNEI. The CDR3 sequence: CASRRTANQPQHF. The DNA for the CDR3 is TGTGCCAGCAGGAGGACAGCCAATCAGCCCCAGCATTTT.

V usage is TRBV27 and J usage is TRBJ1-5, with D hard to call. Germline assignment: CDR1 MNHEY and CDR2 SMNVEV (reference sequence). Between the trimmed V and J ends, which lost 6 bases and 9 bases, there was a span of 18 bases. The CDR3 covers 14 residues. CDR3 protein: CASSWGLPWWPQHF. CDR3 sequence (DNA): TGTGCCAGCAGCTGGGGTCTACCATGGTGGCCCCAGCATTTT.

CDR3 sequence: CATRAWGSGTDNEQFF. Written as DNA, the CDR3 is TGTGCCACCAGGGCCTGGGGTAGCGGGACAGACAATGAGCAGTTCTTC. This rearrangement joins TRBV24-1 to TRBJ2-1; possible D gene TRBD2, 8 bases. In germline, CDR1 is KGHDR, CDR2 SFDVKD. The CDR3 covers 16 residues. Trimming stripped 7 bases from V and 5 bases from J, with 20 bases between.

This sequence joins TRBV6-5 and TRBJ2-3; TRBD2 matches at 7 bases. The CDR3 has 17 amino acids. The ends lost 0 bases at V and 2 bases at J; junction bases unmatched: 8. Germline CDR1 MNHEY, CDR2 SVGAGI. CDR3 loop: CASSYSSSGAFTDTQYF. The CDR3 DNA is TGTGCCAGCAGTTACTCGTCCAGCGGGGCCTTCACAGATACGCAGTATTTT.